The 31 T cell receptor beta chains below all came from one sample that was sequenced in a study of CD8+ T cells in alopecia areata. Extracted RNA was reverse transcribed, and the resulting cDNA served as sequencing template. Sequenced by immunoSEQ multiplex PCR; TCRdb stores in-frame clones only, minus some. This table holds 100,000 to 120,000 clones, 58% found once. Input material: NKG2D-low CD8+ T cells sorted from blood. The receptors were gathered from a human donor with alopecia areata.

V is TRBV27 and J is TRBJ2-3; the D gene is possibly TRBD2 (7 bases). The CDR3 is 13 amino acids. The V gene lost 7 bases and the J gene lost 5 bases, with 13 bases spanning the gap. The germline CDR1 and CDR2 sequences are MNHEY and SMNVEV (reference sequence). The CDR3 coding sequence is TGTGCCAGCACCCGGGGGGCGGGAGATACGCAGTATTTT. Protein: CASTRGAGDTQYF.

V is TRBV27 and J is TRBJ2-5; no clear D. V was shortened by 4 bases and J by 4 bases, with 10 bases between the two germline ends. Germline CDR1 reads MNHEY; CDR2 reads SMNVEV (reference sequence). This CDR3 region has 13 residues. The CDR3 DNA is TGTGCCAGCAGTTGGGAATGGGGAGAGACCCAGTACTTC. Its translation is CASSWEWGETQYF.

This clone was recorded only once. This chain uses TRBV28 with TRBJ2-4; D gene ambiguous. Trimming removed 4 bases at V and 0 bases at J, with 10 bases between. This CDR3 region has 15 residues. Germline CDR1 and CDR2: MDHEN and SYDVKM. The CDR3, as DNA: TGTGCCAGCAGTTGGCGTAGCCTAGCCAAAAACATTCAGTACTTC. Its translation is CASSWRSLAKNIQYF.

This clone has just a few counts. This rearrangement joins TRBV13 to TRBJ1-2; D ambiguous. V lost 2 bases and J lost 0, with 13 bases in between. CDR1 is PRHDT, CDR2 FYEKMQ, per germline (reference sequence). The CDR3 covers 16 residues. CDR3 residues: CASSLPSGGTNYGYTF. DNA for the CDR3: TGTGCCAGCAGCTTACCCTCTGGCGGAACTAACTATGGCTACACCTTC.

Notes on this clone: Other DNA sequences of this sample code for an identical CDR3. The chain carries TRBV19 and TRBJ2-7, with unresolved D. Germline V gene sequence: CDR1 LNHDA, CDR2 SQIVND (reference sequence). This CDR3 contains 11 residues. Trimming stripped 4 bases from V and 0 bases from J, with 1 base between. The DNA of the CDR3 is TGTGCCAGTAGTAACTCCTACGAGCAGTACTTC. This codes for CASSNSYEQYF.

This clone showed up just once. This chain joins TRBV15 and TRBJ2-7, with D uncertain. Looked up from germline, CDR1 is LNHNV and CDR2 is YYDKDF (reference sequence). The CDR3 consists of 14 residues. V dropped 0 bases and J dropped 3 bases, with 9 bases sitting between them. Here the CDR3 reads CATSRDRNYYEQYF. The CDR3 DNA reads as TGTGCCACCAGCAGAGATAGGAATTACTACGAGCAGTACTTC.

For this clone: The same CDR3 can be traced to other DNA sequences in this sample. The chain has TRBV28 and TRBJ2-1; no firm D call. This CDR3 comprises 11 residues. Trimming left V 5 bases short and J 2 bases short, with 1 base between. Germline V CDR1 and CDR2: MDHEN, SYDVKM. The CDR3 loop reads CASSTYNEQFF. The CDR3, as DNA: TGTGCCAGCAGTACCTACAATGAGCAGTTCTTC.

This clone was detected only once. The V and J genes are TRBV28 and TRBJ2-2; 10 positions match TRBD1. In germline, CDR1 is MDHEN, CDR2 SYDVKM. The ends lost 11 bases at V and 6 bases at J; junction bases unmatched: 6. This CDR3 region has 13 residues. The CDR3 DNA follows: TGTGCCTGCCGGGACAGGGGCCCCGGGGAGCTGTTTTTT. Its translation is CACRDRGPGELFF. Based on the CDR3 plus reference TRBV28 and TRBJ2-2, the full variable domain is DVKVTQSSRYLVKRTGEKVFLECVQDMDHENMFWYRQDPGLGLRLIYFSYDVKMKEKGDIPEGYSVSREKKERFSLILESASTNQTSMYLCACRDRGPGELFFGEGSRLTVL.

The chain couples TRBV5-1 to TRBJ2-7; 8 nucleotides agree with TRBD1. Germline V gives CDR1 SGHRS, CDR2 YFSETQ. The CDR3 has 14 amino acids. V dropped 4 bases and J dropped 5; count of bases not matched to a gene: 8. The CDR3 here is CASSRWTGKDEQYF. CDR3 sequence (DNA): TGCGCCAGCAGCCGCTGGACAGGGAAGGACGAGCAGTACTTC.

This clone showed up just a few times. V and J are TRBV7-9 and TRBJ2-1; D possibly corresponds to TRBD1 (5 bases). The CDR3 covers 15 residues. The germline V and J ends were trimmed by 6 bases and 6 bases, with 18 bases remaining between them. Germline assignment: CDR1 SEHNR and CDR2 FQNEAQ (reference sequence). This CDR3 reads CASRLLVGARNEQFF. The CDR3 DNA sequence: TGTGCCAGCAGACTACTCGTAGGGGCGCGCAATGAGCAGTTCTTC.

The chain uses TRBV28 and TRBJ2-7, with TRBD2 matching 7 bases. After removal of 3 bases from V and 3 bases from J, the junction contained 5 bases not matched to a gene. The CDR3 is 14 amino acids. Germline CDR1 and CDR2: MDHEN and SYDVKM. DNA of the CDR3: TGTGCCAGCAGTTTTCTGCCTAGCGGCTACGAGCAGTACTTC. It specifies CASSFLPSGYEQYF.

This sequence joins TRBV13 and TRBJ2-1; a possible D gene is TRBD2 (5 bases). Germline V gene data show CDR1 as PRHDT and CDR2 as FYEKMQ (reference sequence). The CDR3 length is 11 residues. The ends were cut back, 3 bases at V and 12 bases at J, with 9 bases in the middle. Written as DNA, the CDR3 is TGTGCCAGCAGCTTTGACGGGGTGCAGTTCTTC. Encoded protein: CASSFDGVQFF.

The rearrangement links TRBV14 to TRBJ1-2; D not certain. Trimming removed 4 bases at V and 2 bases at J, with 8 bases between. The germline gives CDR1 SGHDN, CDR2 FVKESK. There are 13 residues in the CDR3. This CDR3 reads CASSLGSNYGYTF. CDR3 DNA sequence: TGTGCCAGCAGCCTCGGGAGCAACTATGGCTACACCTTC. Together with reference TRBV14 and TRBJ1-2, the CDR3 gives the full variable domain: EAGVTQFPSHSVIEKGQTVTLRCDPISGHDNLYWYRRVMGKEIKFLLHFVKESKQDESGMPNNRFLAERTGGTYSTLKVQPAELEDSGVYFCASSLGSNYGYTFGSGTRLTVV.

The chain couples TRBV13 to TRBJ2-3; the D is unclear. This CDR3 region has 14 residues. The V end was cut by 1 base, the J end by 2 bases, with 7 bases between. In germline, CDR1 is PRHDT, CDR2 FYEKMQ (reference sequence). CDR3 sequence: CASSLEAITDTQYF. CDR3 DNA: TGTGCCAGCAGCTTAGAGGCGATCACAGATACGCAGTATTTT.

This sequence joins TRBV27 and TRBJ2-3; unclear D gene. Trimming removed 1 base from V and 4 bases from J, with 21 bases in between. The CDR3 has 18 amino acids. Per germline, CDR1 MNHEY and CDR2 SMNVEV (reference sequence). The CDR3 protein is CASSLYGPKLTLADTQYF. DNA of the CDR3: TGTGCCAGCAGTTTATACGGTCCAAAATTGACGCTCGCAGATACGCAGTATTTT.

This clone turned up a few times. The chain's CDR3 is CASRGPDRGSTDTQYF. The CDR3 nucleotides read TGTGCCAGCAGGGGTCCGGACAGGGGCAGCACAGATACGCAGTATTTT. This chain uses TRBV2 with TRBJ2-3; 9 nucleotides agree with TRBD1. CDR1 is SNHLY, CDR2 FYNNEI, per germline. The CDR3 extends over 16 amino acids. V was pared by 6 bases and J by 0 bases, with 7 bases of the junction left unmatched.

The V and J genes are TRBV19 and TRBJ1-2; D may be TRBD1 (5 bases). Germline CDR1 LNHDA, CDR2 SQIVND (reference sequence). V was cut by 1 base and J by 8 bases, with 8 bases left in between. The CDR3 sequence is 12 residues long. CDR3 nucleotides: TGTGCCAGTAGTATAGGGGGGGTCGGCTACACCTTC. Translation gives CASSIGGVGYTF.

The chain combines TRBV4-1 with TRBJ2-2; D may be TRBD2 (5 bases). Germline V gene data show CDR1 as MGHRA and CDR2 as YSYEKL. V shed 0 bases and J shed 6 bases, with 8 bases lying between them. CDR3 length: 14 residues. The CDR3 DNA sequence: TGCGCCAGCAGCCAAGATCCGGGGTCCGGGGAGCTGTTTTTT. Protein: CASSQDPGSGELFF.

V gene TRBV5-1 combines with J gene TRBJ2-1; D is perhaps TRBD1 or TRBD2 (5 bases each). Germline CDR1 is SGHRS and CDR2 is YFSETQ. The V end lost 0 bases, the J end lost 8 bases, and 15 bases lay between the germline ends. The CDR3 covers 15 residues. CDR3 protein: CASSLGGAVLDEQFF. The DNA for the CDR3 is TGCGCCAGCAGCTTGGGAGGGGCGGTTTTGGATGAGCAGTTCTTC.

The rearrangement uses TRBV4-1 and TRBJ2-2; the D gene is possibly TRBD2 (7 bases). Germline V gives CDR1 MGHRA, CDR2 YSYEKL. V lost 4 bases to trimming and J lost 6 bases, with 15 bases between them. The CDR3 has 15 amino acids. CDR3 amino acids: CASSRVQGGAGELFF. For the CDR3, the DNA is TGCGCCAGCAGCCGCGTACAGGGAGGGGCCGGGGAGCTGTTTTTT.

The chain carries TRBV7-9 and TRBJ1-2, with 9 bases lining up with TRBD1. The CDR3 totals 16 residues. The germline CDR1 and CDR2 sequences are SEHNR and FQNEAQ (reference sequence). Germline trimming cut 3 bases from V and 4 bases from J; bases unmatched to any gene: 9. For the CDR3, the DNA is TGTGCCAGCAGCTTCCCCCGGGACAGGGATTCCTATGGCTACACCTTC. Its protein is CASSFPRDRDSYGYTF.

This rearrangement joins TRBV5-4 to TRBJ2-5; 9 nucleotides match TRBD2. Germline V gene lookup returns CDR1 SGHNT and CDR2 YYREEE (reference sequence). This CDR3 region has 15 residues. The junction had 5 bases not matched to a gene; V was cut back by 4 bases and J by 1 base. The CDR3 reads CASSPGTSPQETQYF. The CDR3 DNA sequence: TGTGCCAGCAGCCCCGGGACTAGCCCCCAAGAGACCCAGTACTTC.

This chain uses TRBV7-6 with TRBJ2-7, with TRBD1 identical over 10 bases. The ends lost 4 bases at V and 13 bases at J; junction bases unmatched: 7. This CDR3 is built from 12 residues. Germline V CDR1 and CDR2: SGHVS, FNYEAQ. Here the CDR3 reads CASSSGQGRPYF. The CDR3 DNA is TGTGCCAGCAGCTCGGGACAGGGGAGGCCTTACTTC.

The chain recombines TRBV27 with TRBJ1-1; D perhaps matches TRBD1 (6 bases). The CDR3 has 14 residues. V was pared by 3 bases and J by 0 bases, with 8 bases between. From germline, CDR1 is MNHEY and CDR2 SMNVEV (reference sequence). The CDR3 reads CASSLGGLNTEAFF. DNA for the CDR3: TGTGCCAGCAGTTTGGGGGGCCTGAACACTGAAGCTTTCTTT.

The V and J genes are TRBV29-1 and TRBJ2-7; possible D gene TRBD1, 6 bases. Trimming stripped 5 bases from V and 3 bases from J, with 11 bases between. CDR3 length: 12 amino acids. The germline gives CDR1 SQVTM, CDR2 ANQGSEA. CDR3 nucleotide sequence: TGCAGCGTTCAAGTGGACAGCTACGAGCAGTACTTC. Its protein is CSVQVDSYEQYF.

The V gene is TRBV7-9, the J gene TRBJ2-7, with 10 nucleotides matching TRBD2. Germline CDR1 is SEHNR and CDR2 is FQNEAQ (reference sequence). J was trimmed by 5 bases and V by 1 base; bases with no gene match: 5. This CDR3 spans 15 amino acids. This CDR3 reads CASSLVALAGDEQYF. The CDR3, as DNA: TGTGCCAGCAGCTTAGTTGCTCTAGCGGGAGACGAGCAGTACTTC.

CDR3 sequence: CASSLFAGQETQYF. CDR3 nucleotide sequence: TGTGCCAGCAGCTTATTCGCGGGGCAAGAGACCCAGTACTTC. This sequence joins TRBV11-2 and TRBJ2-5; perhaps TRBD2 as D (6 bases). The CDR3 contains 14 residues. V lost 2 bases to trimming and J lost 2 bases, with 9 bases between them. Germline V gives CDR1 SGHAT, CDR2 FQNNGV.

This clone was found a few times. The J gene is TRBJ2-3, the V gene TRBV27; 8 bases map to TRBD2. Unmatched junction bases numbered 7, after V lost 5 bases and J lost 3 bases. There are 15 residues in the CDR3. CDR1 is MNHEY and CDR2 is SMNVEV in the germline V gene (reference sequence). CDR3 in DNA: TGTGCCAGCAGTCCCCTAGAGCGGGGGACAGATACGCAGTATTTT. This codes for CASSPLERGTDTQYF.

This clone occurred a few times. This sequence joins TRBV5-4 and TRBJ2-3, with a possible D match to TRBD1 (6 bases). The V and J ends lost 0 bases and 6 bases respectively, with 20 bases between them. CDR1 is SGHNT and CDR2 is YYREEE in the germline V gene (reference sequence). The CDR3 consists of 17 residues. The CDR3, as DNA: TGTGCCAGCAGCTTGGAGGCAGGGGATTCCCTCGAGGATACGCAGTATTTT. This encodes CASSLEAGDSLEDTQYF.

This chain links TRBV5-1 with TRBJ2-7; 8 bases map to TRBD1. Trimming at V came to 0 bases and at J to 1 base, leaving 12 bases not matched to a gene. The CDR3 contains 18 residues. Per germline, CDR1 SGHRS and CDR2 YFSETQ. CDR3 sequence (DNA): TGCGCCAGCAGCTTGGGGTTGAGTTGGACAGGGAGGTCCTACGAGCAGTACTTC. This codes for CASSLGLSWTGRSYEQYF.

This clone was observed a single time. Mismatch with germline at one junction end may stem from a read error. The V and J genes are TRBV6-5 and TRBJ1-2; 7 bases align to TRBD1. This CDR3 region has 15 residues. The germline gives CDR1 MNHEY, CDR2 SVGAGI. CDR3 in DNA: TGTGCCAGCAGTCCCTCGACCGGGACAGCGACCCGGCGCGCCTTC. Amino acids: CASSPSTGTATRRAF.